The T cell receptor (beta chain) under discussion was sequenced for a study of T cell clusters in autoimmune cytopenias. TRB rearrangements were amplified by touch-down multiplex PCR with mixed TRB-A/B primers. From its re-call of the multiplex PCR reads, TCRdb lists each CDR3 protein once, without DNA. This sample's table reports approximately 13,000 distinct CDR3 sequences. Germline V gene data show CDR1 as SGHAT and CDR2 as FQDESV (reference sequence). CDR3 length: 13 amino acids. Notes on the study in general: No experiment has yet validated the function of the T cell clusters defined in silico.

TRB was amplified from 250 ng of peripheral blood genomic DNA per sample. In regard to this clonotype: What it recognizes is unknown.

This sample also appeared in a second study, on T cell repertoires in aging, cancer and after chemotherapy.

V gene TRBV11-1 combines with J gene TRBJ1-2; checking the TCRdb D call of TRBD1 is not possible without DNA. Sequenced input: peripheral blood. The source of this sequence is a human donor in good health. The CDR3 sequence is CASSSGQNYGYTF.